These 12 T cell receptor beta chains originate from one sample sequenced in a study of CXCR3-negative and CXCR3-positive naive CD8 T cells. UMI labels and 5' RACE were used to prepare the TRB cDNA libraries. No DNA is given; TCRdb re-called the 5' RACE reads and lists each CDR3 protein once. This sample's table reports about 40,000 distinct CDR3 sequences. The source material was memory CD8+ T cells from blood. The receptors derive from a human donor in good health. Some clones in this sample may be carry-over from other donors' samples.

V and J are TRBV29-1 and TRBJ1-1. This CDR3 contains 11 residues. Germline CDR1 and CDR2: SQVTM and ANQGSEA. The chain's CDR3 is CSVVVNTEAFF.

The gene calls are TRBV6-5 and TRBJ2-5; the D call of TRBD2 rests on TCRdb alone, since no DNA is present to check it. The CDR3 consists of 16 residues. CDR1 and CDR2 from the germline V gene are MNHEY and SVGAGI. CDR3 sequence reads: CASSHRAGTNKETQYF.

The rearrangement joins TRBV20-1 to TRBJ2-4. The CDR3 has 14 amino acids. Germline V gives CDR1 DFQATT, CDR2 SNEGSKA (reference sequence). The CDR3 protein is CSARDITDTIIQYF.

This rearrangement joins TRBV20-1 to TRBJ2-7. The CDR3 runs to 12 residues. Germline CDR1 DFQATT, CDR2 SNEGSKA (reference sequence). The CDR3 sequence is CSASPSSYEQYF.

V and J are TRBV29-1 and TRBJ1-1; TCRdb selects TRBD1, and the lack of DNA leaves this call unchecked. The CDR3 loop spans 13 amino acids. Germline V gives CDR1 SQVTM, CDR2 ANQGSEA. The CDR3 loop reads CSVESGENTEAFF.

This chain joins TRBV7-9 and TRBJ2-5. The V gene's germline CDR1 is SEHNR and CDR2 FQNEAQ (reference sequence). This CDR3 contains 14 residues. The CDR3 reads CASSTDRTGGTQYF. Full variable domain (missing parts from reference TRBV7-9 and TRBJ2-5): DTGVSQNPRHKITKRGQNVTFRCDPISEHNRLYWYRQTLGQGPEFLTYFQNEAQLEKSRLLSDRFSAERPKGSFSTLEIQRTEQGDSAMYLCASSTDRTGGTQYFGPGTRLLVL.

The chain joins TRBV29-1 to TRBJ2-2. This CDR3 contains 13 residues. The germline CDR1 and CDR2 sequences are SQVTM and ANQGSEA. The CDR3 protein is CSVGRTNTGELFF.

The chain recombines TRBV29-1 with TRBJ1-2. CDR3 length: 11 amino acids. Germline assignment: CDR1 SQVTM and CDR2 ANQGSEA. CDR3 sequence: CSAPAGGGYTF.

This clonotype is called medium-sized (0.01 to 0.1%) based on its frequency. The chain is built from TRBV6-4 and TRBJ2-2. Germline V CDR1 and CDR2: MRHNA, SNTAGT. This CDR3 is built from 17 residues. CDR3 sequence: CASSDPDSFGNTGELFF.

The rearrangement links TRBV18 to TRBJ1-1; the D call of TRBD1 rests on TCRdb alone, since no DNA is present to check it. Germline V lookup: CDR1 KGHSH, CDR2 LQKENI. The CDR3 spans 12 residues. The CDR3 here is CASSPGGAEAFF.

The V call is TRBV28, the J call TRBJ2-4; TCRdb's D call of TRBD2 is untestable without DNA. Per germline, CDR1 MDHEN and CDR2 SYDVKM. The CDR3 loop spans 14 amino acids. The CDR3 loop is CASRKRGGANIQYF.

The rearrangement joins TRBV7-9 to TRBJ1-2. CDR1 and CDR2 (germline): SEHNR, FQNEAQ (reference sequence). There are 13 residues in the CDR3. This chain's CDR3 is CASSLVAGYGYTF.